A selection of T cell receptor beta chains follows, all from one sample in a study of cytomegalovirus exposure and HLA in healthy donors. TCRdb's copy holds only in-frame clones and misses some; the assay was immunoSEQ multiplex PCR. The sample has fewer than 130,000 clones, 70% to 90% seen once; the top ten hold 1.4%. Sample: PBMCs. The receptor set was obtained from a woman aged 25 to 39 in good health and CMV-seropositive. Each CDR3 is given with its conserved first and last residue. Each record gives: J gene, D gene, clone size, CDR3 length, V gene, CDR3 protein, CDR3 DNA. The D gene is left open where the match is weak. Clone size appears in some rows only: once, few, many, or a class for an expanded clone.

TRBJ2-3,TRBD1,-,15,TRBV11-1,CASSLEGASTDTQYF,TGTGCCAGCAGCTTAGAGGGGGCAAGCACAGATACGCAGTATTTT
TRBJ2-1,TRBD1,-,17,TRBV7-9,CASSESTGGLLNNEQFF,TGTGCCAGCAGCGAGTCGACAGGGGGCCTTTTAAACAATGAGCAGTTCTTC
TRBJ2-5,TRBD1,-,15,TRBV5-1,CASSSTTGGQETQYF,TGCGCCAGCAGCTCGACGACAGGGGGCCAGGAGACCCAGTACTTC
TRBJ1-1,-,-,11,TRBV30,CALDSNTEAFF,TGTGCCTTGGACAGTAACACTGAAGCTTTCTTT
TRBJ1-1,TRBD1,-,16,TRBV6-5,CASSYSQGIGNTEAFF,TGTGCCAGCAGTTACTCACAGGGGATAGGGAACACTGAAGCTTTCTTT
TRBJ1-1,-,-,15,TRBV28,CASSLAYAGNTEAFF,TGTGCCAGCAGTTTGGCCTACGCGGGAAACACTGAAGCTTTCTTT
TRBJ1-2,TRBD1,-,12,TRBV19,CASGDRDDGYTF,TGTGCCAGTGGGGACAGGGATGATGGCTACACCTTC
TRBJ2-7,-,-,13,TRBV6-1,CAISRTYNYEQYF,TGTGCCATTTCTCGGACATATAACTACGAGCAGTACTTC
TRBJ2-1,TRBD2,-,16,TRBV4-2,CASSQGSSGVYNEQFF,TGTGCCAGCAGCCAAGGGAGTAGCGGGGTTTACAATGAGCAGTTCTTC
TRBJ2-2,TRBD2,-,16,TRBV27,CASSFASGMNTGELFF,TGTGCCAGCAGTTTCGCAAGCGGGATGAACACCGGGGAGCTGTTTTTT
TRBJ1-2,TRBD1,-,15,TRBV6-6,CASSYFHGTGYGYTF,TGTGCCAGCAGTTACTTCCACGGGACAGGCTATGGCTACACCTTC
TRBJ2-3,-,few,16,TRBV29-1,CSVEGDYLGRTDTQYF,TGCAGCGTTGAGGGAGATTACCTCGGGCGGACAGATACGCAGTATTTT
TRBJ1-2,-,-,13,TRBV11-2,CASSSKVGAGYTF,TGTGCCAGCAGCTCTAAGGTGGGAGCCGGCTACACCTTC
TRBJ1-1,TRBD1,-,14,TRBV7-9,CASSLAGTGAEAFF,TGTGCCAGCAGCTTAGCGGGGACAGGGGCTGAAGCTTTCTTT
TRBJ2-7,-,few,14,TRBV7-2,CASSSDSAWREQYF,TGTGCCAGCAGCTCAGATAGCGCTTGGCGGGAGCAGTACTTC
TRBJ2-3,TRBD2,-,17,TRBV9,CASSPELGLAGGDTQYF,TGTGCCAGCAGCCCAGAACTCGGACTAGCGGGGGGAGATACGCAGTATTTT
TRBJ2-3,TRBD2,few,17,TRBV4-1,CASSQDFSGLVSDTQYF,TGCGCCAGCAGCCAAGACTTTTCAGGACTAGTGTCAGATACGCAGTATTTT